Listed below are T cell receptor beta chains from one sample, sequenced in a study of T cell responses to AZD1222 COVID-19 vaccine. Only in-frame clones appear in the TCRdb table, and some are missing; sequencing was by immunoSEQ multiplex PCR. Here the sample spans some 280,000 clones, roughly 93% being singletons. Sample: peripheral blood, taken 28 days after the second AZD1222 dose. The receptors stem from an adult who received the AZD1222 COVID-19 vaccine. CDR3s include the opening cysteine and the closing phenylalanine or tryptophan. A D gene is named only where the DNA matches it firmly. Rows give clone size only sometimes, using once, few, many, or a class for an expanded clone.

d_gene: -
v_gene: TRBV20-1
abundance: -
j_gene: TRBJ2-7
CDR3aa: CSVTELYYEQYF
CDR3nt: TGCAGTGTTACTGAACTATACTACGAGCAGTACTTC

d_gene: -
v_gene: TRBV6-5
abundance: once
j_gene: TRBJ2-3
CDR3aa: CASSYSNTVTDTQYF
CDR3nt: TGTGCCAGCAGTTACTCGAATACAGTAACAGATACGCAGTATTTT

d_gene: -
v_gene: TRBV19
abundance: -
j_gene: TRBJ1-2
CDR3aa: CASSIRGGYGYTF
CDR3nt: TGTGCCAGTAGTATAAGGGGTGGATATGGCTACACCTTC

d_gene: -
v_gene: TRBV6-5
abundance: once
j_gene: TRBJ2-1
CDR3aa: CASRALRYNEQFF
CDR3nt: TGTGCCAGCAGGGCCCTTCGTTACAATGAGCAGTTCTTC

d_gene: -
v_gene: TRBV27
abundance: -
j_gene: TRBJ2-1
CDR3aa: CASSLGSGEQFF
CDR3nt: TGTGCCAGCAGTTTGGGAAGCGGTGAGCAGTTCTTC

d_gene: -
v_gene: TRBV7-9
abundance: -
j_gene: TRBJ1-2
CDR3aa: CASSRTGQYSGGYTF
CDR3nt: TGTGCCAGCAGCCGCACGGGCCAATATTCGGGTGGCTACACCTTC

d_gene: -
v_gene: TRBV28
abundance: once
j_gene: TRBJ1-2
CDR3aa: CASSFVGRTTNYGYTF
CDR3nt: TGTGCCAGCAGTTTCGTGGGCAGAACCACTAACTATGGCTACACCTTC

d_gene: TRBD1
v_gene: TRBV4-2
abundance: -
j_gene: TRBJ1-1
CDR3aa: CASSTSGQARTEAFF
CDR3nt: TGTGCCAGCAGCACATCTGGACAGGCTAGGACTGAAGCTTTCTTT

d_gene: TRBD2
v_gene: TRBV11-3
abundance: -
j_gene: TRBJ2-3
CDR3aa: CASSISGGNTDTQYF
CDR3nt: TGTGCCAGCAGCATTAGCGGGGGAAACACAGATACGCAGTATTTT

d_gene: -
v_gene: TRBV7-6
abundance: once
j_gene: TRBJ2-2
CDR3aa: CASSRNTGELFF
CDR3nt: TGTGCCAGCAGCCGGAACACCGGGGAGCTGTTTTTT

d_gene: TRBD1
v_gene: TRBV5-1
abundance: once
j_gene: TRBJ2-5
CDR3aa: CASSSGDRGGETQYF
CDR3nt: TGCGCCAGCAGCAGTGGGGACAGGGGGGGAGAGACCCAGTACTTC

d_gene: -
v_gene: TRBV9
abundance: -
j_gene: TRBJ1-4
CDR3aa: CASSVGLRGGEKLFF
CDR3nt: TGTGCCAGCAGCGTAGGTCTTAGAGGGGGTGAAAAACTGTTTTTT